This T cell receptor (beta chain) is drawn from a study of blood T cell repertoires in COVID-19. Turning to the study itself: Donors in the United States, Italy and Spain gave samples during acute or convalescent COVID-19.

While infection was still active, Seattle patients were enrolled and then followed longitudinally. The V end lost 5 bases, the J end lost 0 bases, and 16 bases lay between the germline ends. Germline V gene lookup returns CDR1 MNHEY and CDR2 SMNVEV (reference sequence). The CDR3 extends over 16 amino acids. Under the authors' procedure: Quantification of nucleated cells was approximated via reference gene primer amplification. Sequencing was performed with immunoSEQ multiplex PCR; in TCRdb, only in-frame clones are kept and a portion is missing. V, J and clone size were drawn from that table, and D and trimming were deduced from the DNA. This repertoire shows about 170,000 clones, approximately 91% found once; its top ten account for almost 5%.

This clonotype was obtained from a young man with COVID-19, enrolled during active disease. The sequencing input was peripheral blood. The rearrangement uses TRBV27 and TRBJ1-1; D unclear. CDR3 DNA sequence: TGTGCCAGCAGTCGCACAACAACTAGGATGAACACTGAAGCTTTCTTT. This encodes CASSRTTTRMNTEAFF.